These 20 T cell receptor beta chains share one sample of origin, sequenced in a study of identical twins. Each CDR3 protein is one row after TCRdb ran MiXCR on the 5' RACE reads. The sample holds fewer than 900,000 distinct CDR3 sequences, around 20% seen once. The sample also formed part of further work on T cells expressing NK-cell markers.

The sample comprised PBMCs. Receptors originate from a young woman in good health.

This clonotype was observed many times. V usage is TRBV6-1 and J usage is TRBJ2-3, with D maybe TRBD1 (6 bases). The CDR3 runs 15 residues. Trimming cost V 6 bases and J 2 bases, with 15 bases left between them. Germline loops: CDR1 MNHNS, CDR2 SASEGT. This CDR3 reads CASSARQEFTDTQYF. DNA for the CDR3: TGTGCCAGCAGCGCCAGACAGGAATTCACAGATACGCAGTATTTT.

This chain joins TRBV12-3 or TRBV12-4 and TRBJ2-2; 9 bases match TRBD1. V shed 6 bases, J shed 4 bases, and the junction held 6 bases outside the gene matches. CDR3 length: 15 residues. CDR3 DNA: TGTGCCAGCAGCCGGGCGACAGGGGGCACCGGGGAGCTGTTTTTT. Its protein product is CASSRATGGTGELFF.

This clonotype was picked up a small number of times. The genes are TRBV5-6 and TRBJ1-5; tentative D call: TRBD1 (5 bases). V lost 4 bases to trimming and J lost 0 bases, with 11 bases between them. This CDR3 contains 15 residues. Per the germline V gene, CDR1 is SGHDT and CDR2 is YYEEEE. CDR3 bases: TGTGCCAGCAGCCACGGGACCCCTAGCAATCAGCCCCAGCATTTT. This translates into CASSHGTPSNQPQHF.

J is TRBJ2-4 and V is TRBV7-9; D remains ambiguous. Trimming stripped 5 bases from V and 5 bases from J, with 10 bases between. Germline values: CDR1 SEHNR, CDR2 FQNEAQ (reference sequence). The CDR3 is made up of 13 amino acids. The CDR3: CASSPSTENIQYF. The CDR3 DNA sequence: TGTGCCAGCAGCCCCTCGACCGAAAACATTCAGTACTTC.

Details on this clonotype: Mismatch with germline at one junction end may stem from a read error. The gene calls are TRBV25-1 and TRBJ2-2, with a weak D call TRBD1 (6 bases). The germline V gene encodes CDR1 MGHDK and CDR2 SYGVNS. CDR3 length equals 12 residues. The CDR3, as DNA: TGTGACAGCCTCAGGGGCACCGGGGAGCTGTTTTTT. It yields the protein CDSLRGTGELFF.

The CDR3 sequence: CASSQGGSLVNEQFF. The CDR3 region has the DNA TGTGCCAGCAGCCAAGGCGGGAGTCTTGTTAATGAGCAGTTCTTC. This chain connects TRBV14 to TRBJ2-1, with 7 positions matching TRBD2. The germline CDR1 and CDR2 sequences are SGHDN and FVKESK. The V gene end was trimmed by 1 base and the J gene end by 7 bases; junction bases not matched to a gene: 7. CDR3 size: 15 residues.

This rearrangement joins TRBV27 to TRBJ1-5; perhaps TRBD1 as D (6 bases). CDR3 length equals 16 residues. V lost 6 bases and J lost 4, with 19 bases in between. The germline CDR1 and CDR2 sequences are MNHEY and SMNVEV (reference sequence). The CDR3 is CASSPLWGRGNQPQHF. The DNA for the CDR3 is TGTGCCAGCAGCCCCTTATGGGGGCGAGGAAATCAGCCCCAGCATTTT.

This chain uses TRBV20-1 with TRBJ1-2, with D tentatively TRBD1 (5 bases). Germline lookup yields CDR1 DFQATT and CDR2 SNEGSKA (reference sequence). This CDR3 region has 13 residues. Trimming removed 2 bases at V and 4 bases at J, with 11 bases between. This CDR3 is CSARQSGGYGYTF. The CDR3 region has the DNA TGCAGTGCTAGACAAAGTGGGGGCTATGGCTACACCTTC.

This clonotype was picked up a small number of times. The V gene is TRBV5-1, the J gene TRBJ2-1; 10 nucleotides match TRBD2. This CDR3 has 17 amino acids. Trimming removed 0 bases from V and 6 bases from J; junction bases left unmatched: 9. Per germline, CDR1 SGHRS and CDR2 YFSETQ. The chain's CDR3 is CASSLVEGASGSNEQFF. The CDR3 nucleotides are TGCGCCAGCAGCTTGGTCGAGGGGGCTAGCGGGAGCAATGAGCAGTTCTTC.

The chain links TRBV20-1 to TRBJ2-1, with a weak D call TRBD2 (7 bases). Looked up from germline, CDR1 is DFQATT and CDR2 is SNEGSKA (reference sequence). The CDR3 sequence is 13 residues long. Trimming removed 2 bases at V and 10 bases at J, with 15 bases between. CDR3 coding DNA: TGCAGTGCTAGAATGGGGGGGGGGCAGGAGCAGTTCTTC. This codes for CSARMGGGQEQFF.

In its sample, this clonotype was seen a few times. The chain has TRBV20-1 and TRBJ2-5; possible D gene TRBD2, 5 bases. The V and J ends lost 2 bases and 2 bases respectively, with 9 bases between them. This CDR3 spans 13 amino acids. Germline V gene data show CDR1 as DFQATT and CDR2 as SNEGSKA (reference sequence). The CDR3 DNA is TGCAGTGCTAGACCGAGCGGACAAGAGACCCAGTACTTC. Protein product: CSARPSGQETQYF.

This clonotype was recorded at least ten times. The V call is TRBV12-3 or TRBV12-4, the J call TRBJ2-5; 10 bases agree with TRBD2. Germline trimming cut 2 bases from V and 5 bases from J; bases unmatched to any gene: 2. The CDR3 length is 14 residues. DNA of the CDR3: TGTGCCAGCAGTTTAACTAGCGGGGTGGAGACCCAGTACTTC. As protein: CASSLTSGVETQYF.

CDR3 in DNA: TGTGCCACCAGCAGAGATCTCACCTACGAGCAGTACTTC. It yields the protein CATSRDLTYEQYF. The chain recombines TRBV15 with TRBJ2-7; no reliable D call. Trimming took 0 bases from V and 2 from J, leaving 5 bases between them. The CDR3 is made up of 13 amino acids. Germline V lookup: CDR1 LNHNV, CDR2 YYDKDF (reference sequence).

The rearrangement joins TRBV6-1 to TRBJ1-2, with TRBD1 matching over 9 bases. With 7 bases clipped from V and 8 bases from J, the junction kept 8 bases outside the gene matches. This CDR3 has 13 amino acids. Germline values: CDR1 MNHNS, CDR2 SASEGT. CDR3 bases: TGTGCCAGCACCGTAACAGGGGGCGGGGGCTACACCTTC. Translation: CASTVTGGGGYTF.

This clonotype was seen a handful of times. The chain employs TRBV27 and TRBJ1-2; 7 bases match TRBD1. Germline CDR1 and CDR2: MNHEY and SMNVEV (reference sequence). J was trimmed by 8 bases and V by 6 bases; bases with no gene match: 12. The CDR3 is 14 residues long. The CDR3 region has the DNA TGTGCCAGCAGCGCTAACAGGGGAAATCGCGGCTACACCTTC. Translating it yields CASSANRGNRGYTF.

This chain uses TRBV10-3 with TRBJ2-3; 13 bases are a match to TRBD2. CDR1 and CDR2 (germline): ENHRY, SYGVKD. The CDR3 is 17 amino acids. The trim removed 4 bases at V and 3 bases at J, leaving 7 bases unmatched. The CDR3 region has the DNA TGTGCCATCAGTGGAAGATCGACTAGCGGGAGGACAGATACGCAGTATTTT. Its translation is CAISGRSTSGRTDTQYF.

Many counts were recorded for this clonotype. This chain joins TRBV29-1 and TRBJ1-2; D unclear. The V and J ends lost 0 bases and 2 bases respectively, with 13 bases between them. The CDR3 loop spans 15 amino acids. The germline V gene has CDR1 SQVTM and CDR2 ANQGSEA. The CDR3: CSVEDRGDPNYGYTF. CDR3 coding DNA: TGCAGCGTTGAAGATCGCGGCGATCCCAACTATGGCTACACCTTC.

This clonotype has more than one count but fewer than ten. CDR3 loop: CASSFRLANTGELFF. Written as DNA, the CDR3 is TGTGCCAGCAGCTTTAGACTAGCCAACACCGGGGAGCTGTTTTTT. V is TRBV7-2 and J is TRBJ2-2; 7 nucleotides align to TRBD2. The V gene's germline CDR1 is SGHTA and CDR2 FQGNSA. V trimming: 3 bases; J trimming: 2 bases; junction bases outside the gene matches: 3. The CDR3 is 15 residues long.

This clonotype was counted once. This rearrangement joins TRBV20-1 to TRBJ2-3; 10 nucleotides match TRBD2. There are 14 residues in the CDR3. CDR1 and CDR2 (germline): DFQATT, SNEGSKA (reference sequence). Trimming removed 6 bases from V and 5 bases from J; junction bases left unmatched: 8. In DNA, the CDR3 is TGCAGTGCCCTCACTAGCGGGGTCGGAGATACGCAGTATTTT. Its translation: CSALTSGVGDTQYF.

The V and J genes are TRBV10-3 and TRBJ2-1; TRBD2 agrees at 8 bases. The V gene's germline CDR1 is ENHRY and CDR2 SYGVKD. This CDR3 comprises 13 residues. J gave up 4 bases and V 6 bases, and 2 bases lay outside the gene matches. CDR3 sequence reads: CAIRSGGYNEQFF. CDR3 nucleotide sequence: TGTGCCATCAGGAGCGGGGGTTACAATGAGCAGTTCTTC.